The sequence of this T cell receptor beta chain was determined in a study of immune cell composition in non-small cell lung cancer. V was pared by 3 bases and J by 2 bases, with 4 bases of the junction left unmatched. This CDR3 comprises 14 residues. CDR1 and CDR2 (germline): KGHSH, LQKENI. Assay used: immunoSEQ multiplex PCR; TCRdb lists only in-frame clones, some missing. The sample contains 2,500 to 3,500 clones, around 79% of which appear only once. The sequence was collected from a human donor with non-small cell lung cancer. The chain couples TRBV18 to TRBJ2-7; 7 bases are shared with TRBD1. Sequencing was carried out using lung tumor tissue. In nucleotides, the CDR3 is TGTGCCAGCTCACCTCCGGGACAGCCCTACGAGCAGTACTTC. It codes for CASSPPGQPYEQYF.